This T cell receptor (beta chain) was found in a study of T-cell reconstitution after alpha-beta-depleted transplantation in children. In this sample, this clonotype turned up many times. Germline lookup yields CDR1 SGHRS and CDR2 YFSETQ. The CDR3 totals 16 residues. The V end was cut by 1 base, the J end by 2 bases, with 14 bases between. The library targeted TCRbeta and was prepared with unique molecular identifiers. Each CDR3 protein is one row after TCRdb ran MiXCR on the PCR reads. The sample holds roughly 200,000 distinct CDR3 sequences, 8% to 9.5% seen once. V usage is TRBV5-1 and J usage is TRBJ2-3; D is tentatively TRBD1 or TRBD2 (5 bases each). This clonotype was sampled from a human donor who donated a stem cell graft to a child with acute lymphoblastic leukemia. The input for sequencing was PBMCs from the stem cell graft donor, taken from the stem cell graft. The CDR3 protein is CASSLYGTSDTDTQYF. DNA for the CDR3: TGCGCCAGCAGCTTGTACGGGACGTCGGACACAGATACGCAGTATTTT.